Sequencing of this T cell receptor beta chain was carried out in a study of cytomegalovirus exposure and HLA in healthy donors. On the study more broadly: Previous work identified roughly 110 million unique TCR beta sequences from about 179 million T cells.

Primers for the PCR totalled 60 Vbeta and 13 Jbeta. The assay was immunoSEQ multiplex PCR, and TCRdb's table has in-frame clones only and misses some. The sample carries around 120,000 clones, roughly 72% recorded once. The source of this sequence is a woman aged 45-59 years in good health and CMV-seropositive. The source material was PBMCs.

CDR3 loop: CAWTRGGLDGYTF. The CDR3 region has the DNA TGTGCCTGGACTAGGGGGGGGCTGGATGGCTACACCTTC. V and J are TRBV30 and TRBJ1-2; D perhaps matches TRBD1 (6 bases). The CDR3 covers 13 residues. Germline V gives CDR1 GTSNPN, CDR2 SVGIG (reference sequence). V gave up 4 bases and J gave up 6 bases, with 15 bases separating them.